The source of this TCR beta chain is a study of T cell changes during pregnancy in multiple sclerosis. Measured with immunoSEQ multiplex PCR; TCRdb has only the in-frame clones, and not every one. The sample shows some 140,000 clones, less than 97% of them seen only once. This clonotype was obtained from a female donor with multiple sclerosis, enrolled in a pregnancy study. This specimen was peripheral blood, taken after pregnancy.

CDR3 bases: TGTGCCAGCCAGGGCCCCTCTGGGGCCAACGTCCTGACTTTC. Translation gives CASQGPSGANVLTF. The chain employs TRBV28 and TRBJ2-6; possible D gene TRBD1, 5 bases. Trimming cost V 8 bases and J 0 bases, with 8 bases left between them. Germline loops: CDR1 MDHEN, CDR2 SYDVKM. The CDR3 has 14 residues.